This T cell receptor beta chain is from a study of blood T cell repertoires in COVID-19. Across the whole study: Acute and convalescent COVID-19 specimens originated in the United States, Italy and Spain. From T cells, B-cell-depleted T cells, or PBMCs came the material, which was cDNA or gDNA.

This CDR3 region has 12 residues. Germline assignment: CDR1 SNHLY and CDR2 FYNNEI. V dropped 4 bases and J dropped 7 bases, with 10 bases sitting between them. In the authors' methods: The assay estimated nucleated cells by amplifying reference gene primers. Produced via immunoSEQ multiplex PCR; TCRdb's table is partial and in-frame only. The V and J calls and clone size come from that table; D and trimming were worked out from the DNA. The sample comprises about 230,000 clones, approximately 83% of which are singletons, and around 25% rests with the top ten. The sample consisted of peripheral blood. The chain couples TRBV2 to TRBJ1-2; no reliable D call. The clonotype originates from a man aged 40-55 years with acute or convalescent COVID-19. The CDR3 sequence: CASSVDEGGYTF. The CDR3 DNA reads TGTGCCAGCAGTGTGGACGAGGGTGGCTACACCTTC.